This T cell receptor beta chain was recovered during a study of OX40 agonist ivuxolimab in advanced cancers. Some clones are missing from TCRdb's copy, which holds only in-frame ones; the method was immunoSEQ multiplex PCR. Of tens of thousands of clones listed, roughly 80% were seen once; the top ten hold 5.5%. J was trimmed by 8 bases and V by 4 bases; bases with no gene match: 15. Per germline, CDR1 SGHNT and CDR2 YYREEE (reference sequence). The CDR3 contains 18 residues. The sequence was obtained from an adult with an advanced solid tumor such as melanoma, head and neck, liver or kidney cancer. V is TRBV5-4 and J is TRBJ2-1; 13 bases align to TRBD2. The sequencing used CD4+ or CD8+ T cells sorted from blood, collected in a trial of the OX40 agonist ivuxolimab. DNA of the CDR3: TGTGCCAGCAGCCAAGAATCCCTTGGGACTAGCGGGGTGGATGAGCAGTTCTTC. This gives the protein CASSQESLGTSGVDEQFF.